Sequencing of this T cell receptor (beta chain) was carried out in a study of shared clonotypes between healthy human individuals. Whole-study findings and limits: Expectations were that clonotype sharing among donors would be affected by sequencing depth. Few donors restricted represented genetic and exposure-history diversity. Apart from blood, nothing was sampled; tissue repertoires likely differ.

The data were produced by immunoSEQ multiplex PCR, yet TCRdb's version contains in-frame clones alone and is incomplete. The sample yields around 2.1 million clones, about 93% seen once. With 2 bases removed from V and 4 bases from J, the gap between germline ends came to 3 bases. Germline-derived CDR1 and CDR2 are MNHNS and SASEGT. CDR3 length equals 12 residues. Regarding this clone: What it binds is unknown.

CD45RO-negative cells were positively selected for CCR7, leaving out terminally differentiated effector memory CD45RA+ cells. The sequence derives from a man between 18 and 35 years old in good health. Some clones in this sample may be carry-over from other donors' samples. The genes are TRBV6-1 and TRBJ1-3; D remains ambiguous. The sample comprised naive CD8+ T cells from PBMCs. The CDR3 DNA follows: TGTGCCAGCAGTGAATGGGGAAACACCATATATTTT. Its protein product is CASSEWGNTIYF.